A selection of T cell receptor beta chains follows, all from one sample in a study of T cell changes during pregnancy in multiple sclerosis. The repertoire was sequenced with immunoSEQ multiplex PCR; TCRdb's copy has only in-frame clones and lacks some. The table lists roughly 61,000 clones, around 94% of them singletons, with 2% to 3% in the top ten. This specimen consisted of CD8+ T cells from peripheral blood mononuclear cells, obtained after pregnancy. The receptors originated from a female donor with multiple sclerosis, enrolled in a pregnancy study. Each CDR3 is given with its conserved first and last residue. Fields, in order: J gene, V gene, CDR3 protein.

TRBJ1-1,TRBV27,CASSYSGPYTEAFF
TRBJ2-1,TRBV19,CASSIPGLLNEQFF
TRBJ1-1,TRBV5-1,CASSPFGGDTEAFF
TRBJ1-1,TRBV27,CASSLQGNYPEAFF
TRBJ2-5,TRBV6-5,CASSSLLAGAGETQYF
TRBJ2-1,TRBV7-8,CASSLAAGAVLGQFF
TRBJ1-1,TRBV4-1,CASSLLLDRANTEAFF
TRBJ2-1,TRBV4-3,CASSQASDNYNEQFF
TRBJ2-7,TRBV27,CASSTLQGQSYEQYF
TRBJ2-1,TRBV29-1,CSVESPLAGGHLSEQFF
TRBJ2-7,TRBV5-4,CASRRTGEGYEQYF
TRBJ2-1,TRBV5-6,CASSLGWEGNEQFF
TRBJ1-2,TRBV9,CASSGGRLDYGYTF
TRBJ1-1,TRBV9,CASSGGQGALAEAFF
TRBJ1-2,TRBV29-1,CSAAGGPANGYTF
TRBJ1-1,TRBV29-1,CSAEGVQGTEAFF
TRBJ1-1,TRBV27,CASSFGTVNTEAFF
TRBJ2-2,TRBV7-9,CASILQGTTGELFF
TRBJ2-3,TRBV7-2,CASSLGASGTDTQYF
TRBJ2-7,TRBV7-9,CASSSTWTVYEQYF
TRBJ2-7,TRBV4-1,CASSQAGQGYEQYF
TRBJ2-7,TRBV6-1,CASSEARTGADSYEQYF
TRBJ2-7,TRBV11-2,CASSYRGLAGGYEQYF
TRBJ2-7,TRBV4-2,CASSQKGVAGAKYEQYF
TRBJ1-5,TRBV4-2,CASGERTGSGDQPQHF
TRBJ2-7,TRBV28,CASSQTGGLSYEQYF
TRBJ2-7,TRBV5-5,CASSLWTGGYEQYF
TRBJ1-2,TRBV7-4,CASSRTGRGYTF
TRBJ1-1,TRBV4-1,CASSQDRKGTEAFF
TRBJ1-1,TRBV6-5,CASSYSRGYNTEAFF
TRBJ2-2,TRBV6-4,CACSPNIGNTGELFF
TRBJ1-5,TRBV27,CASSGTGGTQPQHF
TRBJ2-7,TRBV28,CASGLAGLNEQYF
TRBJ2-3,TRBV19,CASSIFGTSTDTQYF
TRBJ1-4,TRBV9,CASSEVGGDNEKLFF
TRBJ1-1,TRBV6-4,CASRGDSENTEAFF
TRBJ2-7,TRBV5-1,CASSLVGLSYEQYF
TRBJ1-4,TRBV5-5,CASSYRDRKNEKLFF
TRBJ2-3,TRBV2,CASSAGTTSTDTQYF
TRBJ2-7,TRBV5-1,CASSFRTGPYEQYF
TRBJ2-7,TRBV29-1,CSVEDGDTSYEQYF
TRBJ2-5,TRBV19,CASSIGGQGIKETQYF
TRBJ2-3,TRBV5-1,CASTRPIRGQSTDTQYF
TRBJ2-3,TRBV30,CAWSVAGGPLDTQYF
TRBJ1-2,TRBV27,CASSREAGISYGYTF
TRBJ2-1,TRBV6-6,CASSYHLAGVENEQFF
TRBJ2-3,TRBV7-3,CASSPGLAARTDTQYF
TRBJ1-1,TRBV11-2,CASSLLAGWDSAFF
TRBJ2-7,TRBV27,CASSSGTSGGSYEQYF
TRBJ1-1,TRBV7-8,CASSLLGGSDPEAFF
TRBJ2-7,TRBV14,CASSQVPHYGQAYEQYF
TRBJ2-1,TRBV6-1,CASSRLADYNEQFF
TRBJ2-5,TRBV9,CASSVGPRVRETQYF
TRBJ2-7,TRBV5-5,CASSWIRGSYEQYF
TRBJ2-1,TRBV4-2,CASSQDPLARDEQFF
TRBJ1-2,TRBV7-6,CASSPMDRTKANYGYTF
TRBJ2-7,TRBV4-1,CASSHLDNSYEQYF
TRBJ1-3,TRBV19,CASSNKPGQGGRRNTIYF
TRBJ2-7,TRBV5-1,CASSLVRREGYEQYF